This T cell receptor beta chain was found in a study of vaccination effects on CD4 cells after COVID-19. Study outcomes and limitations: Few convalescent patients, and no early post-infection timepoints, were available to the study. There was marked clonal contraction among infection- and vaccine-induced clones late after vaccination.

With respect to this clone: Its cognate antigen is unknown.

Trimming removed 0 bases at V and 6 bases at J, with 12 bases between. Germline values: CDR1 MNHNY, CDR2 SVGAGI (reference sequence). The CDR3 length is 15 residues. The repertoire was sequenced with immunoSEQ multiplex PCR; TCRdb's copy has only in-frame clones and lacks some. The sample yields tens of thousands of clones, about 80% seen once. ViraFEST assay sequencing came after antigen-specific CD4+ T cells were expanded with viral peptide pools. Once cultured for approximately ten days, the cells underwent separation to obtain CD4+ T cells. Having tested negative for nucleocapsid antibodies, the vaccine recipients showed no prior SARS-CoV-2 infection. A density of roughly 2 million PBMC per well was used; these cells were cultured with roughly 10 IU/ml IL-2 and around 10 ug/ml peptides.

This receptor was identified in a human donor who received a COVID-19 vaccine. The sequencing used CD4+ T cells from PBMCs cultured with SARS-CoV-2 spike peptides, collected before COVID-19 vaccination. The chain has TRBV6-6 and TRBJ1-5, with D possibly being TRBD1 (5 bases). The CDR3: CASSYSPQGSQPQHF. The DNA for the CDR3 is TGTGCCAGCAGTTACTCTCCGCAGGGAAGTCAGCCCCAGCATTTT.